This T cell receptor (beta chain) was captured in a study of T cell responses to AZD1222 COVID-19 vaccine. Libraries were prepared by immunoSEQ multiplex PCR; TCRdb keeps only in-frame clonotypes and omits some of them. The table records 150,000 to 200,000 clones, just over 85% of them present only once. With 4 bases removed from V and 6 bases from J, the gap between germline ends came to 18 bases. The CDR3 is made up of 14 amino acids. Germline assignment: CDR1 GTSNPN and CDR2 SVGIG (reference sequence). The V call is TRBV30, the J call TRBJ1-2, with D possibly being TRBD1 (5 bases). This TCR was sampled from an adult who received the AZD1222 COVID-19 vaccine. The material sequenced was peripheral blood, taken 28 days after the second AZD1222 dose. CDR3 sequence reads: CAWTETVVRDGYTF. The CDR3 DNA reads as TGTGCCTGGACAGAGACAGTGGTGAGGGATGGCTACACCTTC.